This T cell receptor (beta chain) originates from a study of cytomegalovirus exposure and HLA in healthy donors. In the study overall: Early released data had tens of millions of unique TCRs, all coming from HLA-typed donors. When 300 to 500 donors were genotyped, around 77% of them were found to fall in the Caucasian-associated ancestry cluster.

V lost 7 bases and J lost 1, with 7 bases in between. CDR1 is SNHLY, CDR2 FYNNEI, per germline. The CDR3 loop spans 12 amino acids. This PCR relied on a set of 60 Vbeta primers and 13 Jbeta primers. Using immunoSEQ multiplex PCR, the repertoire was profiled, and TCRdb retains in-frame clones only, with some absent. The sample has approximately 110,000 clones, around three quarters seen once. The table lists this clone with a count of one. The specimen was PBMCs. The clonotype comes from a woman aged 25-40 years in good health and CMV-seronegative. This chain connects TRBV2 to TRBJ1-1; D ambiguous. CDR3 in amino acids: CASIRQNTEAFF. The CDR3 coding sequence is TGTGCCAGCATTCGACAGAACACTGAAGCTTTCTTT. Together with reference TRBV2 and TRBJ1-1, the CDR3 gives the full variable domain: EPEVTQTPSHQVTQMGQEVILRCVPISNHLYFYWYRQILGQKVEFLVSFYNNEISEKSEIFDDQFSVERPDGSNFTLKIRSTKLEDSAMYFCASIRQNTEAFFGQGTRLTVV.